Sequencing of this TCR beta chain was carried out in a study of breast tumors, draining lymph nodes, adjacent tissues. Study-level results: Most tumor T cells seemingly derive from lymph node, then expand in tumor. Tumor repertoires ranked between lymph nodes and nontumor tissue in diversity, with V and J gene preferences. Tumor T cell lymph node origin was a supported hypothesis, not proven.

TCRdb recomputed calls from the multiplex PCR reads with MiXCR, one row per CDR3 protein. The sample has about 20,000 distinct CDR3 sequences, less than 40% seen once; the top ten hold over 8.5%. This clonotype appeared many times. Antigen: not known. The V gene's germline CDR1 is MDHEN and CDR2 SYDVKM. The ends were cut back, 4 bases at V and 0 bases at J, with 15 bases in the middle. CDR3 length: 17 amino acids. The sample consisted of breast tumor tissue. The clonotype was recovered from a female donor with breast cancer. Some clones in this sample may be carry-over from other donors' samples. This chain joins TRBV28 and TRBJ1-4; tentatively, D is TRBD1 (6 bases). CDR3: CASSSGGPLSTNEKLFF. The CDR3 nucleotides are TGTGCCAGCAGTTCGGGGGGCCCTCTATCAACTAATGAAAAACTGTTTTTT.